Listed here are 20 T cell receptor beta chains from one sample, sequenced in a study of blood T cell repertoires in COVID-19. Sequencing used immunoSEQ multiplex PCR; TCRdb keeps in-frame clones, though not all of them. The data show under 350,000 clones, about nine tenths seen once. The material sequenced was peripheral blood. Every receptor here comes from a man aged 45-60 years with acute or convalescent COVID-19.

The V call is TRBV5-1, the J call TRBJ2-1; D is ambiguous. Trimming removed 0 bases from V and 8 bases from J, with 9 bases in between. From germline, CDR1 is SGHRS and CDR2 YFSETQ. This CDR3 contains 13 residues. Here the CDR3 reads CASSLAITDEQFF. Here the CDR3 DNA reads TGCGCCAGCAGCTTGGCTATCACCGATGAGCAGTTCTTC. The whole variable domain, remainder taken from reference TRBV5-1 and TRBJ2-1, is KAGVTQTPRYLIKTRGQQVTLSCSPISGHRSVSWYQQTPGQGLQFLFEYFSETQRNKGNFPGRFSGRQFSNSRSEMNVSTLELGDSALYLCASSLAITDEQFFGPGTRLTVL.

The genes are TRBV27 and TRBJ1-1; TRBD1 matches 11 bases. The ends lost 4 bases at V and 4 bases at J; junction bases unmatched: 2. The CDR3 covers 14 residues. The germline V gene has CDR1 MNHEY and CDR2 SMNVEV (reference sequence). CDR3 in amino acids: CASSSDRGLTEAFF. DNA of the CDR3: TGTGCCAGCAGTTCGGACAGGGGGCTCACTGAAGCTTTCTTT.

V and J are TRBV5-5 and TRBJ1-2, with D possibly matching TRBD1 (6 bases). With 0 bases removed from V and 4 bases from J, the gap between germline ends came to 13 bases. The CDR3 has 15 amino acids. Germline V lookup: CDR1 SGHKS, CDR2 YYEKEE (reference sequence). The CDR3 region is CASSLVAGAGYGYTF. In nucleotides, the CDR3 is TGTGCCAGCAGCTTGGTGGCAGGGGCCGGCTATGGCTACACCTTC.

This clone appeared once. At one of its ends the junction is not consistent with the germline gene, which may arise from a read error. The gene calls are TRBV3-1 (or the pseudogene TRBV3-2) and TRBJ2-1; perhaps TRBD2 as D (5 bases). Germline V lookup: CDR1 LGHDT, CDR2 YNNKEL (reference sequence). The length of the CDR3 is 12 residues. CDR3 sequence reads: CASTQGGNEQFF. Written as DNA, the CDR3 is TGTGCCAGCACCCAAGGAGGCAATGAGCAGTTCTTC.

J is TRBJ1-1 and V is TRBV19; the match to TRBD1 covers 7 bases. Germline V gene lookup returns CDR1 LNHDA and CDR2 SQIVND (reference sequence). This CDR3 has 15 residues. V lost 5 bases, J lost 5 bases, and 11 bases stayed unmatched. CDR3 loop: CASSHLDRAETEAFF. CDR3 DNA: TGTGCCAGTAGTCATTTAGACAGGGCGGAGACTGAAGCTTTCTTT.

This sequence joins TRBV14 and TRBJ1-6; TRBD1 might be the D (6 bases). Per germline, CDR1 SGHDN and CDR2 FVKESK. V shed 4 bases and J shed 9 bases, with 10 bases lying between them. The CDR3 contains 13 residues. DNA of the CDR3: TGTGCCAGCAGCCTCACAGGGTTTTCACCCCTCCACTTT. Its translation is CASSLTGFSPLHF.

The CDR3 nucleotides read TGTGCCAGTAGTCCCCGGGACTATGGCTACACCTTC. Protein product: CASSPRDYGYTF. This sequence joins TRBV19 and TRBJ1-2, with D unclear. Germline V gene lookup returns CDR1 LNHDA and CDR2 SQIVND (reference sequence). The ends were cut back, 5 bases at V and 3 bases at J, with 7 bases in the middle. CDR3 size: 12 residues.

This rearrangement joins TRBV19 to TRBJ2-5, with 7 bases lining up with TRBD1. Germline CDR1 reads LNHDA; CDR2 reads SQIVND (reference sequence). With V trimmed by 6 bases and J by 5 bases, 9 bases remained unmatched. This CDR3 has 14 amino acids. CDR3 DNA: TGTGCCAGTAGCGGGGACAGCCGCGGCGAGACCCAGTACTTC. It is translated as CASSGDSRGETQYF.

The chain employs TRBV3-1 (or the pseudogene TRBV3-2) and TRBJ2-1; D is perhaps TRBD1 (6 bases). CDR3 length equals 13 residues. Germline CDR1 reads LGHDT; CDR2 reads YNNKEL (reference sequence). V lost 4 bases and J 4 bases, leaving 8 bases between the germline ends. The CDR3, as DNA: TGTGCCAGCAGCCGGGACAAGTACAATGAGCAGTTCTTC. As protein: CASSRDKYNEQFF.

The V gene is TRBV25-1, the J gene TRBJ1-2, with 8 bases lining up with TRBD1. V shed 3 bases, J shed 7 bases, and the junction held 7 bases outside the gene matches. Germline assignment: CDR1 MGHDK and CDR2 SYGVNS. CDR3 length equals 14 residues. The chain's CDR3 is CASSEQGAVSGYTF. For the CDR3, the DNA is TGTGCCAGCAGTGAGCAGGGGGCCGTCTCTGGCTACACCTTC.

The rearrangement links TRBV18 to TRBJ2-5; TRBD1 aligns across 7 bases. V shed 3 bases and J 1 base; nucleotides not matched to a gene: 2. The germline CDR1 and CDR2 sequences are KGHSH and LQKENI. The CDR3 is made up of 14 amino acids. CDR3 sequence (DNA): TGTGCCAGCTCACCTGACAGGGTCCAAGAGACCCAGTACTTC. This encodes CASSPDRVQETQYF.

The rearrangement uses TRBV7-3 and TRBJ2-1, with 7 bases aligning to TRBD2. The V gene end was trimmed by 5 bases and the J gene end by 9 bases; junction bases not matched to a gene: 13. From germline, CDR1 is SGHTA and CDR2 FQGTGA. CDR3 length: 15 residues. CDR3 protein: CASSPGLPGASEQFF. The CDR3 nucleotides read TGTGCCAGCAGCCCGGGACTACCCGGGGCGAGTGAGCAGTTCTTC.

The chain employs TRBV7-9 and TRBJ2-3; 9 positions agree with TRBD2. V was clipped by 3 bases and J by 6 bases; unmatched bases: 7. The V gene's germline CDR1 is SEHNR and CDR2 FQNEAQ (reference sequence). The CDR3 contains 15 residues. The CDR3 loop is CASSFGTSGLDTQYF. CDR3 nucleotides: TGTGCCAGCAGCTTCGGCACTAGCGGGCTCGATACGCAGTATTTT.

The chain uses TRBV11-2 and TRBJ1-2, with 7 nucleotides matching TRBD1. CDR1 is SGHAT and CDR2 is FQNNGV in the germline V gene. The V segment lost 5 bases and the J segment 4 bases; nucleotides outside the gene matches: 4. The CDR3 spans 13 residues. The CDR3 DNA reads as TGTGCCAGCAGCCCCGGACAGGCCTATGGCTACACCTTC. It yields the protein CASSPGQAYGYTF.

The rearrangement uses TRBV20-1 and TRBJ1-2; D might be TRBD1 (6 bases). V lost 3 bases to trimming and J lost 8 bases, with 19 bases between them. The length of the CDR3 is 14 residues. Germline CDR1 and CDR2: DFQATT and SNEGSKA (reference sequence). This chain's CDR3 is CSASTTGRFRGYTF. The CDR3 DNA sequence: TGCAGTGCTAGTACTACAGGGAGATTTCGGGGCTACACCTTC.

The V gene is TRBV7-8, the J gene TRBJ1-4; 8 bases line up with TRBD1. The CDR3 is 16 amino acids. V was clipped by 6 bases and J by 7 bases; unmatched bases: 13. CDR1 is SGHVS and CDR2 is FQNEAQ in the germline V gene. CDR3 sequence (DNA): TGTGCCAGCAGACGGGGAGGACAGGGAATGGCTGAAAAACTGTTTTTT. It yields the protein CASRRGGQGMAEKLFF.

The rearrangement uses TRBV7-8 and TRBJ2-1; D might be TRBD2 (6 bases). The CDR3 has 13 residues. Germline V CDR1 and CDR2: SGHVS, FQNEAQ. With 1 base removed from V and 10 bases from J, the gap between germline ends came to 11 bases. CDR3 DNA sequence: TGTGCCAGCAGCTTAGAAGGCGGGGTCGAGCAGTTCTTC. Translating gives CASSLEGGVEQFF.

This chain's CDR3 is CASCLSSGGQETQYF. CDR3 coding DNA: TGCGCCAGCTGCCTATCTAGCGGGGGGCAAGAGACCCAGTACTTC. This chain joins TRBV10-2 and TRBJ2-5; 11 bases map to TRBD2. This CDR3 has 15 residues. The V gene's germline CDR1 is WSHSY and CDR2 SAAADI. The V segment lost 8 bases and the J segment 2 bases; nucleotides outside the gene matches: 7.

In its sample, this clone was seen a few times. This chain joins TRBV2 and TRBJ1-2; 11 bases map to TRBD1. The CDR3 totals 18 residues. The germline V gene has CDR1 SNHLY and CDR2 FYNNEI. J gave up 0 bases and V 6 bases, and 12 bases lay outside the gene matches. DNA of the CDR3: TGTGCCAGCAGATCGGGACAGGGGGGAAAGAGAGCTAACTATGGCTACACCTTC. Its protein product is CASRSGQGGKRANYGYTF.

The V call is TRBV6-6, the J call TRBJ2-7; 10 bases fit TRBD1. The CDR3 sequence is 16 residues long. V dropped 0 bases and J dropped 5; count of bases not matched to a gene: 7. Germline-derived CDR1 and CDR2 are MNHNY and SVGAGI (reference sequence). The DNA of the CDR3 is TGTGCCAGCAGTTACTCCCCGGGACAGGGGAAGAACGAGCAGTACTTC. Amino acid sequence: CASSYSPGQGKNEQYF.